This TCR beta chain was captured in a study of T cells in Graves' hyperthyroidism and ophthalmopathy. RNA transcripts were the template for amplifying TCR beta CDR3 regions. Primed by the HTBI set, a first-round RT-PCR was run on the TCR CDR3. Via MiXCR, TCRdb re-called the multiplex PCR reads, giving one row per CDR3 protein. The sample contains 500,000 to 650,000 distinct CDR3 sequences, about 14% of which appear only once. The study, taken as a whole, reports: Ophthalmopathy, which appeared later, was predicted by the model a median 6.5 months before onset. Most thyroid clonotypes expanded above 0.001 appeared in blood too.

Regarding this clonotype: What it binds is unknown.

The study included ophthalmopathy patients with Clinical Activity Score at least 3, NOSPECS grade at least 4 and duration under 3 months. Diagnosing involved the use of clinical symptoms, serum thyroxine and TRAb, thyroid ultrasound and orbital computed tomography. The CDR3 sequence is 15 residues long. The V gene's germline CDR1 is DFQATT and CDR2 SNEGSKA (reference sequence). V was pared by 0 bases and J by 8 bases, with 17 bases between. The TCR sequence derives from a woman in her fifties or sixties with Graves' ophthalmopathy. Sequences were obtained from blood. The chain links TRBV20-1 to TRBJ2-1; weak D call: TRBD2 (6 bases). CDR3 bases: TGCAGTGCTAGAGATCTACACGGGAGTAAGGATGAGCAGTTCTTC. Protein sequence: CSARDLHGSKDEQFF.